Shown below are 24 T cell receptor beta chains from a single sample sequenced in a study of siplizumab effects on memory and regulatory T cells. The data were produced by immunoSEQ multiplex PCR, yet TCRdb's version contains in-frame clones alone and is incomplete. The table includes over 60,000 clones, about 89% detected once. Sequenced: CD8+ T cells sorted from blood. These receptors came from a human donor in good health.

The genes are TRBV7-3 and TRBJ2-3; 7 positions agree with TRBD1. Trimming removed 5 bases from V and 0 bases from J; junction bases left unmatched: 8. The CDR3 is 16 residues long. Germline assignment: CDR1 SGHTA and CDR2 FQGTGA. The CDR3 region is CASSRWDRSSTDTQYF. CDR3 in DNA: TGTGCCAGCAGCCGGTGGGACAGAAGTAGCACAGATACGCAGTATTTT.

The V and J genes are TRBV4-1 and TRBJ2-1; D uncertain. Germline loops: CDR1 MGHRA, CDR2 YSYEKL. CDR3 length: 16 residues. Trimming cost V 0 bases and J 0 bases, with 9 bases left between them. Here the CDR3 reads CASSQEGLSSYNEQFF. The DNA for the CDR3 is TGCGCCAGCAGCCAAGAAGGCCTGAGCTCCTACAATGAGCAGTTCTTC.

V and J are TRBV6-5 and TRBJ1-2, with D maybe TRBD1 (6 bases). Germline V CDR1 and CDR2: MNHEY, SVGAGI. The CDR3 runs 13 residues. Between the trimmed V and J ends, which lost 8 bases and 4 bases, there was a span of 14 bases. CDR3 region: CASGPGVPYGYTF. The CDR3 nucleotides read TGTGCCAGCGGTCCAGGGGTCCCCTATGGCTACACCTTC.

Regarding this clone: An end of the junction differs from the germline gene, which may be a read error. Distinct nucleotide sequences in the sample also encode this CDR3. The chain recombines TRBV27 with TRBJ1-5, with a weak D call TRBD1 (6 bases). The CDR3 length is 15 residues. In germline, CDR1 is MNHEY, CDR2 SMNVEV (reference sequence). The CDR3 DNA reads TGTGCTAGCAGGTCCATACAGGGCAGCAATCAGCCCCAGCATTTT. Protein product: CASRSIQGSNQPQHF.

V and J are TRBV27 and TRBJ2-7, with 7 bases identical to TRBD1. The CDR3 contains 14 residues. Germline CDR1 reads MNHEY; CDR2 reads SMNVEV (reference sequence). Trimming at V came to 9 bases and at J to 0 bases, leaving 8 bases not matched to a gene. The CDR3 DNA reads as TGTGCCAGTTCAGGGGGTTTGAGCTCCTACGAGCAGTACTTC. Its translation is CASSGGLSSYEQYF.

V and J are TRBV5-6 and TRBJ2-5; 10 bases are a match to TRBD2. Germline V CDR1 and CDR2: SGHDT, YYEEEE. V lost 0 bases to trimming and J lost 5 bases; unmatched junction nucleotides: 7. This CDR3 is 16 amino acids long. The CDR3 sequence: CASSLGLAGVGETQYF. The CDR3 DNA reads as TGTGCCAGCAGCTTGGGTCTAGCGGGGGTTGGGGAGACCCAGTACTTC.

This rearrangement joins TRBV2 to TRBJ1-2; a weak D match, TRBD1 (5 bases). V dropped 6 bases and J dropped 10 bases, with 21 bases sitting between them. This CDR3 has 14 residues. In germline, CDR1 is SNHLY, CDR2 FYNNEI. The CDR3 coding sequence is TGTGCCAGCAGAAGGGGTTTGGCGAGGGTTGACTACACCTTC. Amino acid sequence: CASRRGLARVDYTF.

This clone is judged medium-sized. The chain recombines TRBV5-4 with TRBJ2-7; D is uncertain. Between the trimmed V and J ends, which lost 3 bases and 0 bases, there was a span of 13 bases. CDR3 length: 15 amino acids. Per germline, CDR1 SGHNT and CDR2 YYREEE (reference sequence). This chain's CDR3 is CASSSGDKSSYEQYF. The DNA of the CDR3 is TGTGCCAGCAGCTCTGGGGATAAGAGCTCCTACGAGCAGTACTTC.

The chain couples TRBV4-1 to TRBJ2-7; 9 nucleotides match TRBD2. The junction had 5 bases not matched to a gene; V was cut back by 1 base and J by 4 bases. Germline lookup yields CDR1 MGHRA and CDR2 YSYEKL. The CDR3 covers 15 residues. CDR3 nucleotide sequence: TGCGCCAGCAGCCAAGGTGCGGGGGGGCCATACGAGCAGTACTTC. This codes for CASSQGAGGPYEQYF.

The rearrangement joins TRBV27 to TRBJ1-5; D might be TRBD1 (5 bases). CDR3 length: 17 residues. V was pared by 0 bases and J by 2 bases, with 14 bases between. Looked up from germline, CDR1 is MNHEY and CDR2 is SMNVEV (reference sequence). CDR3 in amino acids: CASSLSSRQGGNQPQHF. CDR3 bases: TGTGCCAGCAGTTTATCATCGAGGCAGGGAGGCAATCAGCCCCAGCATTTT.

The chain combines TRBV15 with TRBJ2-1; D is unclear. Germline V CDR1 and CDR2: LNHNV, YYDKDF (reference sequence). The V and J ends lost 0 bases and 4 bases respectively, with 4 bases between them. The CDR3 runs 13 residues. The CDR3 DNA follows: TGTGCCACCAGCAGAGATGTGTACAATGAGCAGTTCTTC. As protein: CATSRDVYNEQFF.

This chain joins TRBV7-9 and TRBJ2-1; the D gene is possibly TRBD2 (6 bases). The CDR3 runs 18 residues. V lost 5 bases, J lost 0 bases, and 20 bases lay in between. Germline V gives CDR1 SEHNR, CDR2 FQNEAQ (reference sequence). This chain's CDR3 is CASSHKTGDGSSYNEQFF. The CDR3, as DNA: TGTGCCAGCAGCCATAAGACGGGAGACGGGAGCTCCTACAATGAGCAGTTCTTC.

The V and J genes are TRBV4-1 and TRBJ1-4, with no clear D. The CDR3 contains 13 residues. Germline V CDR1 and CDR2: MGHRA, YSYEKL. Trimming took 0 bases from V and 16 from J, leaving 15 bases between them. The CDR3 protein is CASSQDLTISGFF. CDR3 bases: TGCGCCAGCAGCCAAGATTTAACGATCTCGGGGTTTTTT.

For the CDR3, the DNA is TGTGCCAGCAGCTTAGAAGGGAGTGGAAACACCATATATTTT. Translating gives CASSLEGSGNTIYF. This chain links TRBV7-6 with TRBJ1-3, with unresolved D. From germline, CDR1 is SGHVS and CDR2 FNYEAQ. This CDR3 comprises 14 residues. V was trimmed by 1 base and J by 3 bases, leaving 7 bases between them. The full variable domain, completed using reference TRBV7-6 and TRBJ1-3, is GAGVSQSPRYKVTKRGQDVALRCDPISGHVSLYWYRQALGQGPEFLTYFNYEAQQDKSGLPNDRFSAERPEGSISTLTIQRTEQRDSAMYRCASSLEGSGNTIYFGEGSWLTVV.

This chain joins TRBV27 and TRBJ2-3, with D tentatively TRBD2 (5 bases). Trimming cost V 2 bases and J 1 base, with 16 bases left between them. Per the germline V gene, CDR1 is MNHEY and CDR2 is SMNVEV (reference sequence). The CDR3 covers 17 residues. The chain's CDR3 is CASSLQSSAYCTDTQYF. In nucleotides, the CDR3 is TGTGCCAGCAGTTTACAGAGTAGCGCATATTGCACAGATACGCAGTATTTT.

The chain joins TRBV6-6 to TRBJ2-7, with D unresolved. The CDR3 is made up of 14 amino acids. Germline values: CDR1 MNHNY, CDR2 SVGAGI (reference sequence). The ends were cut back, 0 bases at V and 2 bases at J, with 8 bases in the middle. The CDR3 region has the DNA TGTGCCAGCAGTTACTCGACGGATACCTACGAGCAGTACTTC. It translates to CASSYSTDTYEQYF.

The chain recombines TRBV6-6 with TRBJ2-5, with 10 bases that match TRBD2. The germline V gene has CDR1 MNHNY and CDR2 SVGAGI (reference sequence). V lost 5 bases, J lost 2 bases, and 8 bases stayed unmatched. There are 16 residues in the CDR3. As DNA, the CDR3 is TGTGCCAGCAGTCCCACGAGCGGGGGGGTTCAAGAGACCCAGTACTTC. Encoded protein: CASSPTSGGVQETQYF.

This clone appeared a single time. The genes are TRBV6-6 and TRBJ2-3; unclear D gene. The ends were cut back, 8 bases at V and 5 bases at J, with 8 bases in the middle. CDR1 is MNHNY, CDR2 SVGAGI, per germline (reference sequence). This CDR3 comprises 11 residues. In nucleotides, the CDR3 is TGTGCCAGCCGGAAAGTAGATACGCAGTATTTT. Protein: CASRKVDTQYF.

This chain links TRBV19 with TRBJ1-1; 9 bases align to TRBD1. V was pared by 6 bases and J by 1 base, with 3 bases of the junction left unmatched. Germline lookup yields CDR1 LNHDA and CDR2 SQIVND (reference sequence). The CDR3 sequence is 14 residues long. CDR3 loop: CASSPGQGNTEAFF. CDR3 coding DNA: TGTGCCAGTAGCCCGGGACAGGGGAACACTGAAGCTTTCTTT.

The gene calls are TRBV27 and TRBJ2-1, with a weak D call TRBD2 (6 bases). Trimming pared 6 bases from V and 3 bases from J, leaving 6 bases between. The CDR3 extends over 12 amino acids. CDR1 and CDR2 from the germline V gene are MNHEY and SMNVEV (reference sequence). The CDR3 loop reads CASRDYYNEQFF. CDR3 in DNA: TGTGCCAGCAGGGACTACTACAATGAGCAGTTCTTC.

This chain uses TRBV29-1 with TRBJ2-4; a weak D match, TRBD1 (7 bases). This CDR3 contains 17 residues. V shed 6 bases and J shed 8 bases, with 29 bases lying between them. The germline V gene encodes CDR1 SQVTM and CDR2 ANQGSEA. CDR3 nucleotides: TGCAGCGTGGCAGGGACAGACGAATTTACTAGCATGGACATTCAGTACTTC. As protein: CSVAGTDEFTSMDIQYF.

The rearrangement uses TRBV9 and TRBJ1-5; D not resolved. V gave up 0 bases and J gave up 0 bases, with 7 bases separating them. This CDR3 has 15 amino acids. Germline V gives CDR1 SGDLS, CDR2 YYNGEE. Here the CDR3 DNA reads TGTGCCAGCAGCGTAGGGCCCGATAGCAATCAGCCCCAGCATTTT. Translating it yields CASSVGPDSNQPQHF.

This chain links TRBV5-1 with TRBJ2-7; TRBD2 matches 9 bases. Germline V CDR1 and CDR2: SGHRS, YFSETQ. After removal of 0 bases from V and 7 bases from J, the junction contained 14 bases not matched to a gene. This CDR3 contains 17 residues. The CDR3 coding sequence is TGCGCCAGCAGCTTGGCTTTTCTTAGCGGGAGAACGGGGGAGCAGTACTTC. As protein: CASSLAFLSGRTGEQYF. Supplemented by reference TRBV5-1 and TRBJ2-7, the full variable domain reads KAGVTQTPRYLIKTRGQQVTLSCSPISGHRSVSWYQQTPGQGLQFLFEYFSETQRNKGNFPGRFSGRQFSNSRSEMNVSTLELGDSALYLCASSLAFLSGRTGEQYFGPGTRLTVT.

The CDR3 loop reads CASSPGGTDTQYF. CDR3 coding DNA: TGTGCCAGCAGCCCCGGGGGCACAGATACGCAGTATTTT. This chain connects TRBV9 to TRBJ2-3, with D possibly TRBD2 on 5 matching bases. This CDR3 comprises 13 residues. Germline lookup yields CDR1 SGDLS and CDR2 YYNGEE. V lost 4 bases and J 1 base, leaving 7 bases between the germline ends. Filled out from reference TRBV9 and TRBJ2-3, the complete variable domain reads DSGVTQTPKHLITATGQRVTLRCSPRSGDLSVYWYQQSLDQGLQFLIQYYNGEERAKGNILERFSAQQFPDLHSELNLSSLELGDSALYFCASSPGGTDTQYFGPGTRLTVL.